This T cell receptor (beta chain) was documented in a study of OX40 agonist ivuxolimab in advanced cancers. Overall study context: Cancers in dose escalation were hepatocellular, melanoma, renal cell and head and neck. Points from the study as a whole: Among the nonresponders, some also had low normalized T-cell clonal expansion. Clonal expansion among partial responders at 0.1-3.0 mg/kg ranked near the lowest. Researchers report that CD8+ T cells had, on average, more expanded clones than CD4+.

A remark on this clone: Its antigen is not known.

The CDR3 extends over 13 amino acids. Trimming shortened V by 5 bases and J by 4 bases, and 9 bases separated the two germline ends. CDR1 is LNHDA, CDR2 SQIVND, per germline (reference sequence). Profiling relied on immunoSEQ multiplex PCR, and the TCRdb table lists in-frame clones only, not all of them. The sample consists of roughly 19,000 clones, 70% to 80% of them appearing once. This sample comprised CD4+ or CD8+ T cells sorted from blood, obtained in a trial of the OX40 agonist ivuxolimab. The chain is built from TRBV19 and TRBJ2-4; D tentatively fits TRBD1 or TRBD2 (5 bases each). The origin of this receptor is an adult with an advanced solid tumor such as melanoma, head and neck, liver or kidney cancer. The CDR3 protein is CASSPGTKNIQYF. As DNA, the CDR3 is TGTGCCAGTAGTCCAGGGACGAAAAACATTCAGTACTTC.